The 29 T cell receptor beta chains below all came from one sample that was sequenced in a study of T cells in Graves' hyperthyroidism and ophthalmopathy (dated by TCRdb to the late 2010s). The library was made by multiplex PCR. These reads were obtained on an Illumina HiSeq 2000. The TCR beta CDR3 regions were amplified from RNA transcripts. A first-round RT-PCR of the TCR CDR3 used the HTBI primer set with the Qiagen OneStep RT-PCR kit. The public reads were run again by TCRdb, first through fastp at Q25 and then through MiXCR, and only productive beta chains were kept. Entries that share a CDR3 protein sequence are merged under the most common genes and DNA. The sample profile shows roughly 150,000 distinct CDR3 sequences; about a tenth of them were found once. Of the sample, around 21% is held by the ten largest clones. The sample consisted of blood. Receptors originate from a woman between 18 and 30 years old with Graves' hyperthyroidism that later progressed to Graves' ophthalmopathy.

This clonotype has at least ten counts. CDR3 sequence reads: CASSAGSGTGSTEAFF. The CDR3 nucleotides read TGTGCCAGCAGCGCCGGATCCGGGACAGGGAGCACTGAAGCTTTCTTT. This sequence joins TRBV7-9 and TRBJ1-1, with 9 bases that match TRBD1. The length of the CDR3 is 16 residues. J gave up 4 bases and V 5 bases, and 11 bases lay outside the gene matches. Germline CDR1 and CDR2: SEHNR and FQNEAQ (reference sequence).

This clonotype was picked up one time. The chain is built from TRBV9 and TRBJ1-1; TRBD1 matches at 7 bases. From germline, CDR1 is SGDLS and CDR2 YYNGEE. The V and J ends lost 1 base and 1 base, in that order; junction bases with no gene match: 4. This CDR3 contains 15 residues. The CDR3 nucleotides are TGTGCCAGCAGCGTAAGGGACAGCCGGAACACTGAAGCTTTCTTT. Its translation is CASSVRDSRNTEAFF.

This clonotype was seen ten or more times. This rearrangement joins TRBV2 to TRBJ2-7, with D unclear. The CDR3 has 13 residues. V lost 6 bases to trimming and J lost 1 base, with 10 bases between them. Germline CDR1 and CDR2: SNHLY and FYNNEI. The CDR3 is CASRPTISYEQYF. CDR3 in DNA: TGTGCCAGCAGGCCTACCATATCCTACGAGCAGTACTTC.

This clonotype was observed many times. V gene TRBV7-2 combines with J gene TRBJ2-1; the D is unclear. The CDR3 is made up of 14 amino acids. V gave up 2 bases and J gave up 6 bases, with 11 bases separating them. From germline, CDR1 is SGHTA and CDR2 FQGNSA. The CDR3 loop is CASSLSQKPNEQFF. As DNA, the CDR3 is TGTGCCAGCAGCTTATCCCAGAAGCCCAATGAGCAGTTCTTC.

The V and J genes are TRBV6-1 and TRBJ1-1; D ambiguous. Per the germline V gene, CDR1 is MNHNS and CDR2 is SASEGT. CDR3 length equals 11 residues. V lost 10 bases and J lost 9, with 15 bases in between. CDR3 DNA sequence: TGTGCCACTTTAATAGACCCTAAAGCTTTCTTT. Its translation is CATLIDPKAFF.

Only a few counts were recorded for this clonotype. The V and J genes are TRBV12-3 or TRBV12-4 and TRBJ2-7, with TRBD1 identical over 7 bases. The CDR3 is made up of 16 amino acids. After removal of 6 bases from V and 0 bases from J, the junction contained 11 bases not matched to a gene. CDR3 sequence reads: CASRLGTAPSSYEQYF. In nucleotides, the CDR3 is TGTGCCAGCAGGTTGGGGACAGCGCCTAGCTCCTACGAGCAGTACTTC.

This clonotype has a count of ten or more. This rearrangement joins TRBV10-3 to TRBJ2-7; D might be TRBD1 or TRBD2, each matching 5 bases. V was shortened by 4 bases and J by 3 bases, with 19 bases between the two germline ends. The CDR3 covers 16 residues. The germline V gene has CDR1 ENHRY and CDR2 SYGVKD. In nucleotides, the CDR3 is TGTGCCATCAGTGGTGGATCGGGACGGAACAACTACGAGCAGTACTTC. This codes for CAISGGSGRNNYEQYF.

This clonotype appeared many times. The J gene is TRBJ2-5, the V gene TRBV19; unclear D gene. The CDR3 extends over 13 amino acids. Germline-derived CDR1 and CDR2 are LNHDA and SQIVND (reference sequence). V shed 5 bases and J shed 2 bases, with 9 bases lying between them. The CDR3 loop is CASSGNSQETQYF. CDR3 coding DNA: TGTGCCAGTAGTGGTAACAGTCAAGAGACCCAGTACTTC. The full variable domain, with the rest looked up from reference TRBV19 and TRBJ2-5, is DGGITQSPKYLFRKEGQNVTLSCEQNLNHDAMYWYRQDPGQGLRLIYYSQIVNDFQKGDIAEGYSVSREKKESFPLTVTSAQKNPTAFYLCASSGNSQETQYFGPGTRLLVL.

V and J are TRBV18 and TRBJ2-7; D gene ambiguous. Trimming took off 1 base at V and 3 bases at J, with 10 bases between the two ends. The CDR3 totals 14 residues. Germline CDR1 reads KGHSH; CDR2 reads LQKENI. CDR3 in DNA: TGTGCCAGCTCACCACTCATCGGTCTCTACGAGCAGTACTTC. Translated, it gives CASSPLIGLYEQYF. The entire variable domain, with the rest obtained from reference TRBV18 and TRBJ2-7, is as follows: NAGVMQNPRHLVRRRGQEARLRCSPMKGHSHVYWYRQLPEEGLKFMVYLQKENIIDESGMPKERFSAEFPKEGPSILRIQQVVRGDSAAYFCASSPLIGLYEQYFGPGTRLTVT.

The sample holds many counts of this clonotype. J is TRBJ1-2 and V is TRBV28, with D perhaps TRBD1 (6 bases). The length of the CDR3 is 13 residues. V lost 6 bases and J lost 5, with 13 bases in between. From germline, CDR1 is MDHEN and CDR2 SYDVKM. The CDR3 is CASRPDRRYGYTF. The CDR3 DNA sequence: TGTGCCAGCAGGCCGGACAGAAGATATGGCTACACCTTC.

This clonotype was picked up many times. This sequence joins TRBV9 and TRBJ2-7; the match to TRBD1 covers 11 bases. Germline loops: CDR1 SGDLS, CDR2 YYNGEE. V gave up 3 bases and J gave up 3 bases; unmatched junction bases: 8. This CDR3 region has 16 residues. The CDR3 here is CASSADPGQGDYEQYF. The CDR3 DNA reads TGTGCCAGCAGCGCGGACCCGGGACAGGGGGACTACGAGCAGTACTTC.

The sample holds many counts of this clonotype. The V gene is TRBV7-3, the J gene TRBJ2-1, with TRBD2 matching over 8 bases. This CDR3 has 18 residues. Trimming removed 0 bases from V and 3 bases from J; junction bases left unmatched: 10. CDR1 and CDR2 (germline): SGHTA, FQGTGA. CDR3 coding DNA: TGTGCCAGCAGCTTAACTAGCGGGATAGGTAAAGGCTACAATGAGCAGTTCTTC. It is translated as CASSLTSGIGKGYNEQFF.

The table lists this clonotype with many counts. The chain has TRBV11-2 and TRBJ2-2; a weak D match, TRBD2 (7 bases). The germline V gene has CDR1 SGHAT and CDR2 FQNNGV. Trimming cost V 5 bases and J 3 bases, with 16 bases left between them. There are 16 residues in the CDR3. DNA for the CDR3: TGTGCCAGCAGCCCCACACCGGGGGGCGACACCGGGGAGCTGTTTTTT. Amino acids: CASSPTPGGDTGELFF.

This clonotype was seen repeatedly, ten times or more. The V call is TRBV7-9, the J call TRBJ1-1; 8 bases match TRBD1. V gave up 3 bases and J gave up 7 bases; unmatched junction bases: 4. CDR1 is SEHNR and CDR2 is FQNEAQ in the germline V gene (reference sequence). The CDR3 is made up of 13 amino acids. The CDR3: CASSFGQGREAFF. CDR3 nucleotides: TGTGCCAGCAGCTTTGGACAGGGTCGTGAAGCTTTCTTT.

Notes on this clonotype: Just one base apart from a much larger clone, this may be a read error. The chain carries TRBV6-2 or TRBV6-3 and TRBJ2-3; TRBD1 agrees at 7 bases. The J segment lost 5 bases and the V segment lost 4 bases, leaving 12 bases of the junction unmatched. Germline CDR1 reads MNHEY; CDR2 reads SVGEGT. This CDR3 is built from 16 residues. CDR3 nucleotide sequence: TGTGCCAGCAGTTCCGGTGACAGGGTATTGGTAGATACGCAGTATTTT. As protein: CASSSGDRVLVDTQYF.

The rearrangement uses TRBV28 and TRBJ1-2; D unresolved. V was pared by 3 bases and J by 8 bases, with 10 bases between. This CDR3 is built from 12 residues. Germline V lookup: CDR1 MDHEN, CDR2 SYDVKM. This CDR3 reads CASSFSQEGYTF. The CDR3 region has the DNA TGTGCCAGCAGTTTTAGCCAGGAGGGCTACACCTTC.

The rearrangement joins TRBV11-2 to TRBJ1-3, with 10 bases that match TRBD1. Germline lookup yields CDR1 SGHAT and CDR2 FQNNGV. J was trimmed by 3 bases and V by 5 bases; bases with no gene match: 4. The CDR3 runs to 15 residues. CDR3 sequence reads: CASSAGQGGGNTIYF. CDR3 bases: TGTGCCAGCAGCGCTGGACAGGGGGGTGGAAACACCATATATTTT.

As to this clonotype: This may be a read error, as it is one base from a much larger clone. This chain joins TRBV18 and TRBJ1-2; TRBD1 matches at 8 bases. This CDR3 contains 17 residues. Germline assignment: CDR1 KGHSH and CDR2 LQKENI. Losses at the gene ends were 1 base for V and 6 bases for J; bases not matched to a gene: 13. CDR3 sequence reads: CASSPRMIGQGVNGYTF. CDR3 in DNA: TGTGCCAGCTCACCACGGATGATAGGACAGGGTGTTAATGGCTACACCTTC.

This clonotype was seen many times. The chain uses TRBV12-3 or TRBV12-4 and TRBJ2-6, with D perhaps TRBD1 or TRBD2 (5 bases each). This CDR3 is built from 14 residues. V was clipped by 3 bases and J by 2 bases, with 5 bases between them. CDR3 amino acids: CASSLGAGANVLTF. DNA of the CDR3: TGTGCCAGCAGTTTGGGGGCTGGGGCCAACGTCCTGACTTTC.

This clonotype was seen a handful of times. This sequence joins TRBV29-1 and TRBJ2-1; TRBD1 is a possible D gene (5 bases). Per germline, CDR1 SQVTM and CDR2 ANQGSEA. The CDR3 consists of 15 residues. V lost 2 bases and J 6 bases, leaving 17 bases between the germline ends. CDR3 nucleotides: TGCAGCGTTGAATTCGCGCGGCAGGGTCCCAATGAGCAGTTCTTC. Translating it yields CSVEFARQGPNEQFF.

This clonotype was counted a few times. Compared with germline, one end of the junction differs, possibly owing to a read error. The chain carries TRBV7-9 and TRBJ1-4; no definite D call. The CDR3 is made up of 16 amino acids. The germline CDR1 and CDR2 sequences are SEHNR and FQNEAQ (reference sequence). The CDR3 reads CASSLYGPPTNEKLVF. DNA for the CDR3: TGTGCCAGCAGCTTGTACGGGCCGCCAACTAATGAAAAACTGGTTTTT.

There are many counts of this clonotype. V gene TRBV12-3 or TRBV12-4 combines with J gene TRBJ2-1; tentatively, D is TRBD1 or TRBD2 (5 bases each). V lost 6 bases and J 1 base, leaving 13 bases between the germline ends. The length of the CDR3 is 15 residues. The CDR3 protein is CASRRRGDSYNEQFF. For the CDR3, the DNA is TGTGCCAGCAGACGCCGAGGGGATTCCTACAATGAGCAGTTCTTC.

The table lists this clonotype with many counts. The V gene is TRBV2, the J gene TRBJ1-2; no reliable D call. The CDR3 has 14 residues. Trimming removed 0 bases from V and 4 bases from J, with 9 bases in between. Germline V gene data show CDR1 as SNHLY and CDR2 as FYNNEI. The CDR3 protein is CASSEASIVYGYTF. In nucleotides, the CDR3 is TGTGCCAGCAGTGAAGCCAGTATTGTCTATGGCTACACCTTC.

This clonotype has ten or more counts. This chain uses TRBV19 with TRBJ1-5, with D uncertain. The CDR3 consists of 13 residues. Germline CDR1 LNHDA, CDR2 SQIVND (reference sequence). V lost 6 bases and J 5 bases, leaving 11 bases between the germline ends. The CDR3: CASRIPGDQPQHF. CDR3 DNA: TGTGCCAGTAGAATCCCTGGGGATCAGCCCCAGCATTTT.

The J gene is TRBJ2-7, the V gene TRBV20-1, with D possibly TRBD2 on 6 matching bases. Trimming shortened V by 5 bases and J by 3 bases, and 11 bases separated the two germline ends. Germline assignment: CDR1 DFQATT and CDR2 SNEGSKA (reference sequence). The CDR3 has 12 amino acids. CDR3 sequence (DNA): TGCAGTGCTCGAAACGGGGGCTACGAGCAGTACTTC. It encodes CSARNGGYEQYF.

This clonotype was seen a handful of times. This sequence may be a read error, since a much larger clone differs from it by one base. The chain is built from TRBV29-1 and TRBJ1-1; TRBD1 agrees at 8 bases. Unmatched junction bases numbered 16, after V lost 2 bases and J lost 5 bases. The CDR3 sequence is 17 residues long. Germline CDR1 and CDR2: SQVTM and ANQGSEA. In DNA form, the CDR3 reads TGCAGCGTTGAAAGGGTGAGGACGACAGGGGATTGGACTGAAGCTTTCTTT. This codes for CSVERVRTTGDWTEAFF.

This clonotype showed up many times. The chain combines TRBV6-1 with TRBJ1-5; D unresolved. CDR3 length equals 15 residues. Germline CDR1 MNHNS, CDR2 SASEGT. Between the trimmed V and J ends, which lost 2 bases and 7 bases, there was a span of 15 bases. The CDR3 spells CASSESIGGRQPQHF. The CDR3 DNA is TGTGCCAGCAGTGAATCGATAGGAGGCCGACAGCCCCAGCATTTT.

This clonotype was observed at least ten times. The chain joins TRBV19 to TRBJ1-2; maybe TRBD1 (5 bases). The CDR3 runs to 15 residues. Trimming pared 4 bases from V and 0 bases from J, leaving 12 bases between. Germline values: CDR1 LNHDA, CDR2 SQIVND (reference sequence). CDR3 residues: CASSNTGPSNYGYTF. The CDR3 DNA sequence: TGTGCCAGTAGTAATACAGGCCCTTCTAACTATGGCTACACCTTC.

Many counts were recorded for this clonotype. In DNA form, the CDR3 reads TGTGCCAGCAGCCAAGATTTGGGGGTCGCGCTCGAGCAGTACTTC. Translated, it gives CASSQDLGVALEQYF. The chain couples TRBV3-1 to TRBJ2-7, with D possibly called TRBD1 or TRBD2 (5 bases each). CDR3 length: 15 residues. The germline V gene has CDR1 LGHDT and CDR2 YNNKEL (reference sequence). V shed 0 bases and J shed 6 bases, with 15 bases lying between them.